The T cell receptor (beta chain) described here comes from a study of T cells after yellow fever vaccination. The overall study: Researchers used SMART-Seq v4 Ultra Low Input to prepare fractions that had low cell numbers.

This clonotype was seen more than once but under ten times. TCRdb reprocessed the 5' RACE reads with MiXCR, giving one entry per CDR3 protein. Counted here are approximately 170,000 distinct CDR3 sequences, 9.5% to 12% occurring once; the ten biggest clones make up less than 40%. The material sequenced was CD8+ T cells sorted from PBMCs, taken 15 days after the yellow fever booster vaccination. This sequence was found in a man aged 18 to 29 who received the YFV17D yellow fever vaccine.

The CDR3 is CASSQSRTDTQYF. The CDR3 nucleotides read TGTGCCAGCAGCCAATCACGCACAGATACGCAGTATTTT. V is TRBV16 and J is TRBJ2-3; D is unresolved. The V end lost 0 bases, the J end lost 1 base, and 2 bases lay between the germline ends. Germline values: CDR1 KGHSY, CDR2 FQNENV. The CDR3 loop spans 13 amino acids.